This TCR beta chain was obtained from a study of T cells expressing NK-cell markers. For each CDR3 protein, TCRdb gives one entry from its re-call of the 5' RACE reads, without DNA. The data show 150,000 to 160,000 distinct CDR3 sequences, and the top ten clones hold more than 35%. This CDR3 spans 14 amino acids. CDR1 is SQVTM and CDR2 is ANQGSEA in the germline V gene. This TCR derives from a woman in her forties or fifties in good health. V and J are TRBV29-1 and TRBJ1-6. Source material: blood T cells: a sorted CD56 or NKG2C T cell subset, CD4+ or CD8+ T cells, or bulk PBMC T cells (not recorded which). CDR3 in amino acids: CSVAESSYNSPLHF.